This TCR beta chain was recovered during a study of T and B cells in COVID-19 patients. Study background: Critical illness requiring mechanical ventilation or extracorporeal membrane oxygenation affected three fifths of the roughly 20 active-infection patients.

Of note for this clonotype: The target antigen is unknown.

BIOMED2 TRB-A/B primer pools were used in multiplex TRB PCR. TCRdb re-analysed the multiplex PCR reads in MiXCR, keeping a single row per CDR3 protein. The sample gives over 600 distinct CDR3 sequences, approximately 29% of which show up once; about 39% is in the top ten. Whole-study results and caveats: In COVID-19 patients, T cell receptor beta variable and joining gene use was reportedly strongly skewed.

The germline gives CDR1 SEHNR, CDR2 FQNEAQ (reference sequence). Unmatched junction bases numbered 6, after V lost 0 bases and J lost 5 bases. CDR3 length: 16 amino acids. Each TRB amplification used roughly 220-550 ng of genomic DNA from blood. This sequence originates from a human donor with active COVID-19. The donor label of this sample is uncertain. Specimen: blood. The V gene is TRBV7-9, the J gene TRBJ2-5, with 10 bases identical to TRBD1. DNA for the CDR3: TGTGCCAGCAGCTTAGCCTACGGGACAGGGGCGGAGACCCAGTACTTC. It is translated as CASSLAYGTGAETQYF.